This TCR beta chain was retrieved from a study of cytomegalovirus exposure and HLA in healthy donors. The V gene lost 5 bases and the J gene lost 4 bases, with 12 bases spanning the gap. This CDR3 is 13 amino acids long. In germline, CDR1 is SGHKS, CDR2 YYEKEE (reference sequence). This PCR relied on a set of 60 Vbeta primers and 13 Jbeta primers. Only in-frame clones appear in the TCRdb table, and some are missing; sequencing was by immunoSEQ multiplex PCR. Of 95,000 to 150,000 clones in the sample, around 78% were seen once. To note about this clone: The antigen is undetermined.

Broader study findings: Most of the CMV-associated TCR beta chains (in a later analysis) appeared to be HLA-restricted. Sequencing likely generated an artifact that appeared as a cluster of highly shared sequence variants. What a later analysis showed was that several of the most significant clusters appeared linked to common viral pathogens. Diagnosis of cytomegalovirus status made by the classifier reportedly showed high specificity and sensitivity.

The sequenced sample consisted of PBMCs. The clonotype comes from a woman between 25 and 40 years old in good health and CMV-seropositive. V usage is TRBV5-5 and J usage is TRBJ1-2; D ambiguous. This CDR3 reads CASSPAEGYGYTF. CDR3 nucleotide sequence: TGTGCCAGCAGTCCCGCCGAGGGCTATGGCTACACCTTC.